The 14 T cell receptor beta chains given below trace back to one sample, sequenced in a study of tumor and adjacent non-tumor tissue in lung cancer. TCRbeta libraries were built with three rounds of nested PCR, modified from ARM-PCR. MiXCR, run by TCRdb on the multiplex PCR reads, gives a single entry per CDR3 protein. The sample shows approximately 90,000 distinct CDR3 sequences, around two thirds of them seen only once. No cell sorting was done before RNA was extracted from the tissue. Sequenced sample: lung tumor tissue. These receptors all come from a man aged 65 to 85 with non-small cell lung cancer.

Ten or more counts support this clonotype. CDR3 coding DNA: TGCGCCAGCAGTGCGAGACTAGCGTCGGAGACCCAGTACTTC. Translated, it gives CASSARLASETQYF. This rearrangement joins TRBV10-2 to TRBJ2-5; the match to TRBD2 covers 8 bases. V shed 4 bases, J shed 5 bases, and the junction held 6 bases outside the gene matches. The V gene's germline CDR1 is WSHSY and CDR2 SAAADI. The CDR3 covers 14 residues.

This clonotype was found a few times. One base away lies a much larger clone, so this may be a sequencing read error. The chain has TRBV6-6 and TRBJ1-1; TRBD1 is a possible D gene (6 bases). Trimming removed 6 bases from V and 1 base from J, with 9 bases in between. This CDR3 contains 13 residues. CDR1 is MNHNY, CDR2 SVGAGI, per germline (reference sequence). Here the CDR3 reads CASRDRTNTEAFF. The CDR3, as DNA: TGTGCCAGCAGGGACAGAACGAACACTGAAGCTTTCTTT.

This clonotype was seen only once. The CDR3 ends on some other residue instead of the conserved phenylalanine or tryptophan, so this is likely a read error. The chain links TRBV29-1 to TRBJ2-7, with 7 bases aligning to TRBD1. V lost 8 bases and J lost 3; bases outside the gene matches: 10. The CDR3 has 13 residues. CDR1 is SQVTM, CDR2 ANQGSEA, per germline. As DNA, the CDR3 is TGCAGCACAAGACAGGGTGCGAACTACGAGCAGTACATC. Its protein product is CSTRQGANYEQYI.

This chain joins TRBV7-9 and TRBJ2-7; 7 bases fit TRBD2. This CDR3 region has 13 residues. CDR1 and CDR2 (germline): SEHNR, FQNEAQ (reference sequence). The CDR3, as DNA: TGTGTCAGTAGCTTCGGGCTAGCGGTCGAGCAGTACTTC. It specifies CVSSFGLAVEQYF.

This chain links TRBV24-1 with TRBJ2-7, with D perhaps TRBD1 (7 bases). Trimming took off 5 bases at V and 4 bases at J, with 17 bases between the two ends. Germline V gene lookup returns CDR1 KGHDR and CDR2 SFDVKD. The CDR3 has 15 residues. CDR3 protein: CATSASRGAVYEQYF. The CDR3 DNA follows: TGTGCCACCAGTGCCTCCAGGGGGGCCGTATACGAGCAGTACTTC.

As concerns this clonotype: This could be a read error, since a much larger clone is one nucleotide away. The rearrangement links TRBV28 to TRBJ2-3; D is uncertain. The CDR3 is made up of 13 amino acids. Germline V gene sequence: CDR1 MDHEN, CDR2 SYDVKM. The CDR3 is CASRTDWRDMQYF. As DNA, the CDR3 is TGTGCCAGCAGGACGGATTGGCGAGATATGCAGTATTTT.

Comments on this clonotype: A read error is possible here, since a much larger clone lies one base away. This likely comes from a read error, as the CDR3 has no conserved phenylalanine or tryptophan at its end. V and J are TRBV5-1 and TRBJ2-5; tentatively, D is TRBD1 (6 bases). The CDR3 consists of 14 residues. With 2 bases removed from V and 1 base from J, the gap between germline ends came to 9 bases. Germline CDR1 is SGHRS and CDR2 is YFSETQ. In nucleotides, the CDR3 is TGCGCCAGCAGCTTTAACAGGGTCCAAGAGACCCAGTACTTA. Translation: CASSFNRVQETQYL.

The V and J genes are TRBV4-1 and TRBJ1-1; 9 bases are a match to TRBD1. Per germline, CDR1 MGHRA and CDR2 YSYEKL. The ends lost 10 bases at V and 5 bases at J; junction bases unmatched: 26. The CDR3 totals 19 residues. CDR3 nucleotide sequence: TGCGCCAACAGGCAATGGCCTGGGGACAGGGTAAGGGAGAATACTGAAGCTTTCTTT. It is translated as CANRQWPGDRVRENTEAFF.

CDR3 nucleotides: TGTGCCAGCAGCTTAGGGAGCCCAATCGAGCAGTACTTC. It encodes CASSLGSPIEQYF. This chain joins TRBV7-9 and TRBJ2-7; no firm D call. Germline V gene data show CDR1 as SEHNR and CDR2 as FQNEAQ (reference sequence). The V gene lost 1 base and the J gene lost 6 bases, with 10 bases spanning the gap. The CDR3 is 13 residues long.

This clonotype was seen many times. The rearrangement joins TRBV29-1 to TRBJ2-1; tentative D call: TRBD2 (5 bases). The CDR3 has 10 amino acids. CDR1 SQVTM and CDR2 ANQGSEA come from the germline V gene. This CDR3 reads CGSGNNEQFF. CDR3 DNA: TGCGGATCCGGGAACAATGAGCAGTTCTTC.

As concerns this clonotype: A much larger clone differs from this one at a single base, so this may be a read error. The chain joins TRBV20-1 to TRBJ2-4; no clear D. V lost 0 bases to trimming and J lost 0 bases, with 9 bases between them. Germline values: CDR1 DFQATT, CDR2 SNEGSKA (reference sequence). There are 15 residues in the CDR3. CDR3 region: CSARDPTLAKNIQYF. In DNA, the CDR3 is TGCAGTGCTAGAGACCCGACATTAGCCAAAAACATTCAGTACTTC.

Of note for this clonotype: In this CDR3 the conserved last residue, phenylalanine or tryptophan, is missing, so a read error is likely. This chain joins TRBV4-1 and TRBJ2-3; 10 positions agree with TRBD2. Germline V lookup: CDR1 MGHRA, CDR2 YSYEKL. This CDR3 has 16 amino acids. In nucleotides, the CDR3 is TGCGCCAACAGCCGCCAAGCGGGGGGGCCGGGGGATACGCAGTATTAT. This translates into CANSRQAGGPGDTQYY.

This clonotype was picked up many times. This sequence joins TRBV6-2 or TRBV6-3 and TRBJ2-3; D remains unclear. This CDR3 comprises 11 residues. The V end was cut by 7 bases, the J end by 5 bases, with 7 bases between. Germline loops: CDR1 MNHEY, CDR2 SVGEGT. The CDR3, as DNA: TGTGCCAGCAAAGAGATAGATACGCAGTATTTT. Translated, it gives CASKEIDTQYF.

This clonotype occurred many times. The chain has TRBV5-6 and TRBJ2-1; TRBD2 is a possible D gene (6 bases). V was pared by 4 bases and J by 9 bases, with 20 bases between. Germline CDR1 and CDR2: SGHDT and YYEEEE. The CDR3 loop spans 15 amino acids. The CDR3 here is CASSPVGPGEGEQFF. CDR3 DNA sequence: TGTGCCAGCAGCCCCGTGGGCCCGGGAGAAGGTGAGCAGTTCTTC.